The next 9 T cell receptor beta chains were all read from a single sample in a study of cytomegalovirus exposure and HLA in healthy donors. Sequencing was performed with immunoSEQ multiplex PCR; in TCRdb, only in-frame clones are kept and a portion is missing. Among around 120,000 clones listed, roughly 86% were seen once. Sequences were obtained from PBMCs. The receptors derive from a man in his late teens or twenties in good health and CMV-seronegative.

The rearrangement links TRBV5-6 to TRBJ2-7; 8 positions agree with TRBD2. V was pared by 6 bases and J by 2 bases, with 7 bases of the junction left unmatched. Germline CDR1 SGHDT, CDR2 YYEEEE. This CDR3 is 14 amino acids long. CDR3 DNA sequence: TGTGCCAGCATCAGTTCCGGGAGGGCCTACGAGCAGTACTTC. Protein product: CASISSGRAYEQYF. Full variable domain (missing parts from reference TRBV5-6 and TRBJ2-7): DAGVTQSPTHLIKTRGQQVTLRCSPKSGHDTVSWYQQALGQGPQFIFQYYEEEERQRGNFPDRFSGHQFPNYSSELNVNALLLGDSALYLCASISSGRAYEQYFGPGTRLTVT.

The chain links TRBV2 to TRBJ2-3; D unresolved. CDR3 length equals 16 residues. V lost 3 bases, J lost 0 bases, and 13 bases lay in between. CDR1 is SNHLY, CDR2 FYNNEI, per germline. The CDR3 nucleotides read TGTGCCAGCAGTGACCCCACTCTTGGTAGCACAGATACGCAGTATTTT. This gives the protein CASSDPTLGSTDTQYF. The variable domain in full, with the rest retrieved from reference TRBV2 and TRBJ2-3, is EPEVTQTPSHQVTQMGQEVILRCVPISNHLYFYWYRQILGQKVEFLVSFYNNEISEKSEIFDDQFSVERPDGSNFTLKIRSTKLEDSAMYFCASSDPTLGSTDTQYFGPGTRLTVL.

The chain couples TRBV6-5 to TRBJ1-2, with 8 positions matching TRBD1. This CDR3 is 16 amino acids long. V was clipped by 3 bases and J by 8 bases; unmatched bases: 14. From germline, CDR1 is MNHEY and CDR2 SVGAGI. CDR3 DNA: TGTGCCAGCAGTTATAGCGCCTCAGGGGGCCCGGGGGGCTACACCTTC. As protein: CASSYSASGGPGGYTF.

This chain joins TRBV14 and TRBJ2-7, with D possibly matching TRBD2 (6 bases). Germline loops: CDR1 SGHDN, CDR2 FVKESK. The V end was cut by 1 base, the J end by 7 bases, with 14 bases between. CDR3 size: 14 residues. The CDR3 is CASSQAGTAGEQYF. DNA for the CDR3: TGTGCCAGCAGCCAAGCCGGGACTGCTGGAGAGCAGTACTTC.

V and J are TRBV6-1 and TRBJ2-2; no definite D call. Germline loops: CDR1 MNHNS, CDR2 SASEGT. The CDR3 totals 14 residues. The V gene lost 6 bases and the J gene lost 2 bases, with 10 bases spanning the gap. Written as DNA, the CDR3 is TGTGCCAGCAGGAACAGTTTTAACACCGGGGAGCTGTTTTTT. Its protein is CASRNSFNTGELFF.

The V gene is TRBV30, the J gene TRBJ1-5; 7 bases map to TRBD1. V shed 5 bases, J shed 5 bases, and the junction held 6 bases outside the gene matches. Germline V lookup: CDR1 GTSNPN, CDR2 SVGIG (reference sequence). The CDR3 totals 13 residues. In DNA, the CDR3 is TGTGCCTGGGCTAGAGGGACAGATCAGCCCCAGCATTTT. Protein sequence: CAWARGTDQPQHF. The variable domain in full, completed from reference TRBV30 and TRBJ1-5, reads SQTIHQWPATLVQPVGSPLSLECTVEGTSNPNLYWYRQAAGRGLQLLFYSVGIGQISSEVPQNLSASRPQDRQFILSSKKLLLSDSGFYLCAWARGTDQPQHFGDGTRLSIL.

The chain uses TRBV6-1 and TRBJ2-7; D might be TRBD1 (6 bases). The CDR3 totals 13 residues. V gave up 6 bases and J gave up 4 bases, with 13 bases separating them. From germline, CDR1 is MNHNS and CDR2 SASEGT. As DNA, the CDR3 is TGTGCCAGCAGCCGAGGGACACAATACGAGCAGTACTTC. Translation gives CASSRGTQYEQYF.

Here the CDR3 DNA reads TGTGCCAGCAGCTTAGCGGGGGGAAGAAGCAATCAGCCCCAGCATTTT. It translates to CASSLAGGRSNQPQHF. This chain joins TRBV7-8 and TRBJ1-5, with a tentative D call TRBD1 (5 bases). Trimming took 0 bases from V and 1 from J, leaving 10 bases between them. This CDR3 is built from 16 residues. Germline V gene data show CDR1 as SGHVS and CDR2 as FQNEAQ.

At least ten counts were recorded for this clone. This sequence joins TRBV13 and TRBJ2-7; unclear D gene. In germline, CDR1 is PRHDT, CDR2 FYEKMQ (reference sequence). V was clipped by 5 bases and J by 0 bases, with 14 bases between them. CDR3 length equals 15 residues. CDR3 nucleotide sequence: TGTGCCAGCAGCCCGACCCGAGGAAGCTCCTACGAGCAGTACTTC. Amino acid sequence: CASSPTRGSSYEQYF.